This T cell receptor (beta chain) originates from a study of cytomegalovirus exposure and HLA in healthy donors. As to this clone: Its antigen is as yet unknown.

In germline, CDR1 is SNHLY, CDR2 FYNNEI. This CDR3 region has 15 residues. With 5 bases clipped from V and 3 bases from J, the junction kept 6 bases outside the gene matches. PCR used 60 Vbeta primers and 13 Jbeta primers. TCRdb keeps only in-frame clones here, not all; method: immunoSEQ multiplex PCR. The sample carries around 67,000 clones, around 87% recorded once. Study-wide points: Altogether, some 170 TCR beta chains were recorded as cytomegalovirus-associated.

The chain links TRBV2 to TRBJ2-1; 8 bases fit TRBD1. The origin of this receptor is a young woman in good health and CMV-seropositive. The source material was PBMCs. The CDR3 here is CASSLTGVSYNEQFF. CDR3 in DNA: TGTGCCAGCAGTTTGACAGGGGTAAGCTACAATGAGCAGTTCTTC.